This is a list of T cell receptor beta chains from one sample in a study of blood T cells in healthy people across ages. TCRdb re-called the 5' RACE reads with MiXCR, one entry per CDR3 protein. The sample lists 800,000 to 1,000,000 distinct CDR3 sequences, about 44% occurring once. The sequenced sample consisted of blood. All receptors come from a man younger than 40 in good health. CDR3s include the opening cysteine and the closing phenylalanine or tryptophan. D genes are given only for firm matches. A row's size may be missing; if present it is once, few, many or a size class.

CDR3 length: 13; clone size: .; V gene: TRBV27; J gene: TRBJ2-5; D gene: .; CDR3 DNA: TGTGCCCGCAGTTTAGGACCGCCGGAGACCCAGTACTTC; CDR3 protein: CARSLGPPETQYF
CDR3 length: 13; clone size: .; V gene: TRBV12-3/TRBV12-4; J gene: TRBJ1-4; D gene: .; CDR3 DNA: TGTGCCAGCAGTTTGGTCACAGGGGAAAAACTGTTTTTT; CDR3 protein: CASSLVTGEKLFF
CDR3 length: 16; clone size: few; V gene: TRBV5-1; J gene: TRBJ2-1; D gene: TRBD2; CDR3 DNA: TGCGCCAGCAGCCCCCCTAGCGGGGGCAACTACAATGAGCAGTTCTTC; CDR3 protein: CASSPPSGGNYNEQFF
CDR3 length: 16; clone size: .; V gene: TRBV7-9; J gene: TRBJ2-1; D gene: TRBD1; CDR3 DNA: TGTGCCAGCAGCCCGGACAGGGCTCGCGCATACAATGAGCAGTTCTTC; CDR3 protein: CASSPDRARAYNEQFF
CDR3 length: 17; clone size: many; V gene: TRBV14; J gene: TRBJ2-1; D gene: TRBD2; CDR3 DNA: TGTGCCAGCAGCCAATGGCGACTAGCGGGCGGCCTTAATGAGCAGTTCTTC; CDR3 protein: CASSQWRLAGGLNEQFF
CDR3 length: 16; clone size: .; V gene: TRBV20-1; J gene: TRBJ1-5; D gene: .; CDR3 DNA: TGCAGTGCTTTCGGCGGGGCATTAATCGGCAATCAGCCCCAGCATTTT; CDR3 protein: CSAFGGALIGNQPQHF
CDR3 length: 15; clone size: .; V gene: TRBV6-5; J gene: TRBJ2-3; D gene: TRBD2; CDR3 DNA: TGTGCCAGCAGTTCGGGAGGGCTTGTGACAGATACGCAGTATTTT; CDR3 protein: CASSSGGLVTDTQYF
CDR3 length: 14; clone size: .; V gene: TRBV27; J gene: TRBJ2-7; D gene: .; CDR3 DNA: TGTGCCAGCAGACTTAGGAGGGTAGAATACGAGCAGTACTTC; CDR3 protein: CASRLRRVEYEQYF
CDR3 length: 15; clone size: many; V gene: TRBV4-2; J gene: TRBJ2-7; D gene: TRBD2; CDR3 DNA: TGTGCCAGCAGCCAGGAAACTAGCGGGGCCTACGAGCAGTACTTC; CDR3 protein: CASSQETSGAYEQYF
CDR3 length: 14; clone size: .; V gene: TRBV24-1; J gene: TRBJ2-1; D gene: .; CDR3 DNA: TGTGCCACCAGTGACGCGGGATCCTACAATGAGCAGTTCTTC; CDR3 protein: CATSDAGSYNEQFF
CDR3 length: 14; clone size: .; V gene: TRBV7-8; J gene: TRBJ1-5; D gene: TRBD1; CDR3 DNA: TGTGCCAGCAGCACCAGACAGGGGGCCCAGCCCCAGCATTTT; CDR3 protein: CASSTRQGAQPQHF
CDR3 length: 14; clone size: few; V gene: TRBV29-1; J gene: TRBJ1-2; D gene: .; CDR3 DNA: TGCAGCGTTGAAGCCCGGGAGGCTAACTATGGCTACACCTTC; CDR3 protein: CSVEAREANYGYTF
CDR3 length: 15; clone size: .; V gene: TRBV28; J gene: TRBJ1-2; D gene: .; CDR3 DNA: TGTGCCAGCACTCCTAACCCGGGATTTAACTATGGCTACACCTTC; CDR3 protein: CASTPNPGFNYGYTF